This TCR beta chain was identified in a study of T-cell reconstitution after alpha-beta-depleted transplantation in children. CDR3 length: 14 amino acids. Germline values: CDR1 MDHEN, CDR2 SYDVKM. Deletions cut 7 bases from V and 1 base from J, with 14 bases between. The authors prepared the TCRbeta library with unique molecular identifiers. TCRdb re-analysed the PCR reads in MiXCR, keeping a single row per CDR3 protein. This table holds approximately 230,000 distinct CDR3 sequences, around 25% found once. The sample holds many counts of this clonotype. Its antigen remains unknown. Broader study findings: Expanded clones from the graft, numbering several hundred, reportedly supplied alpha-beta T cells about two months after transplant.

The specimen comprised PBMCs, sampled before TCRalphabeta/CD19-depleted stem cell transplant. This chain joins TRBV28 and TRBJ2-7, with D uncertain. The receptor was isolated from a girl aged 2-10 years with Fanconi anemia, due to receive a stem cell transplant. The CDR3 protein is CASNEDGRSYEQYF. DNA of the CDR3: TGTGCCAGCAACGAGGATGGCCGATCCTACGAGCAGTACTTC.